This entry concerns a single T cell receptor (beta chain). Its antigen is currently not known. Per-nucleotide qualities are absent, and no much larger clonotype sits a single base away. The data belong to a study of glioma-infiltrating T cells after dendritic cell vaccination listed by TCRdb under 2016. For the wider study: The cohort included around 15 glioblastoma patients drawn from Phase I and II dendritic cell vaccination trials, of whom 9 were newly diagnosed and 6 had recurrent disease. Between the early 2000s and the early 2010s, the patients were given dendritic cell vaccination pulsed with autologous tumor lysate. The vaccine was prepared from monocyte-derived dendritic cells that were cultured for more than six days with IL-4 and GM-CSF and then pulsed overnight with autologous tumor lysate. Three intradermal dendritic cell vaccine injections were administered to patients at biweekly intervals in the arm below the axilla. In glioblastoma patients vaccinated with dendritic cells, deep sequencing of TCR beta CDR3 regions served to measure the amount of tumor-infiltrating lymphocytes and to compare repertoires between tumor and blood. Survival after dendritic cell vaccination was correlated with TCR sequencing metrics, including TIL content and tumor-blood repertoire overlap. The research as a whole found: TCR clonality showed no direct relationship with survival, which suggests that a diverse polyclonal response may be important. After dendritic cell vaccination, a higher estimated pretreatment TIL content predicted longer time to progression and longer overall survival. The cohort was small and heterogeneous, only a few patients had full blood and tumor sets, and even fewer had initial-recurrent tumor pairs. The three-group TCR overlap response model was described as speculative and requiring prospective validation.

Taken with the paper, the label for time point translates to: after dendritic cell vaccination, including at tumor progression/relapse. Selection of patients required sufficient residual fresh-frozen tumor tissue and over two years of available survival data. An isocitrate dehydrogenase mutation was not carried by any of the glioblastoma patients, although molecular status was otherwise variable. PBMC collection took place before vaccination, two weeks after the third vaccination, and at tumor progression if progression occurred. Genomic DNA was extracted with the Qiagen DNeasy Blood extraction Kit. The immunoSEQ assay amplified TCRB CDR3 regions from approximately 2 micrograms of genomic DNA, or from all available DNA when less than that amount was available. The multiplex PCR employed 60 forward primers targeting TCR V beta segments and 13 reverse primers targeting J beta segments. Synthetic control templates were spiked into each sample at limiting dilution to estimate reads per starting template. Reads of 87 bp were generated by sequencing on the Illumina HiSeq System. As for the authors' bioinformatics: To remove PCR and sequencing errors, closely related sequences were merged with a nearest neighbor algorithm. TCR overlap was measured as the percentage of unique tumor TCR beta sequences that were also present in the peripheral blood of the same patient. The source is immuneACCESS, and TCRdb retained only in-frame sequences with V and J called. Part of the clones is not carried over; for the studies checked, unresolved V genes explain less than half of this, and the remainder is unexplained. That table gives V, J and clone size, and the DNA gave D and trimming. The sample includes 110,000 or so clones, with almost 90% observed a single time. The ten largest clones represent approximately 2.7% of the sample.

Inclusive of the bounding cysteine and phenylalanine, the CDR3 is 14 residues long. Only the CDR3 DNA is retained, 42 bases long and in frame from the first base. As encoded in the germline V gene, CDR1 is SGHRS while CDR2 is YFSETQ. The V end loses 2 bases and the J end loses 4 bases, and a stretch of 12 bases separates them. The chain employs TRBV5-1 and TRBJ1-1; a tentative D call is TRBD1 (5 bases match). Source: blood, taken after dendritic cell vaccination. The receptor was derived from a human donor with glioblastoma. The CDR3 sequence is CASSLYRRGTEAFF. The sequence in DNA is TGCGCCAGCAGCTTATACAGGCGGGGCACTGAAGCTTTCTTT.